One sample yielded the 6 T cell receptor beta chains listed below, sequenced in a study of beta chain features in type 1 diabetes. cDNA synthesis used the whole RNA isolate, giving expressed TCRB sequences. Clones were read by immunoSEQ multiplex PCR, and TCRdb kept only the in-frame ones, dropping some. The sample includes about 320,000 clones, 14% seen only once; the top ten take roughly 6.7%. Sequenced input: central memory CD4+ T cells from blood. These receptor sequences come from a man younger than 45 in good health.

This chain joins TRBV19 and TRBJ1-5; tentatively, D is TRBD1 (6 bases). V was pared by 6 bases and J by 5 bases, with 17 bases between. Germline CDR1 LNHDA, CDR2 SQIVND (reference sequence). The CDR3 consists of 15 residues. Here the CDR3 reads CASSTQGWAYQPQHF. DNA of the CDR3: TGTGCCAGTAGCACACAGGGTTGGGCGTATCAGCCCCAGCATTTT.

The rearrangement uses TRBV7-2 and TRBJ1-2; TRBD1 might be the D (6 bases). The CDR3 is 12 amino acids. Germline-derived CDR1 and CDR2 are SGHTA and FQGNSA. Trimming cost V 3 bases and J 6 bases, with 8 bases left between them. The CDR3 nucleotides are TGTGCCAGCAGCTTTGCAGGGGATGGCTACACCTTC. Its protein is CASSFAGDGYTF.

This clone was detected only a few times. The rearrangement links TRBV6-6 to TRBJ2-7; TRBD2 agrees at 7 bases. CDR1 and CDR2 (germline): MNHNY, SVGAGI (reference sequence). The V gene end was trimmed by 8 bases and the J gene end by 5 bases; junction bases not matched to a gene: 12. CDR3 size: 14 residues. Here the CDR3 reads CASGTKGSWHEQYV. In DNA, the CDR3 is TGTGCCAGCGGGACTAAAGGATCCTGGCACGAGCAGTACGTC.

This clone has ten or more counts. This sequence joins TRBV7-9 and TRBJ1-1; the D is unclear. V was shortened by 1 base and J by 0 bases, with 6 bases between the two germline ends. This CDR3 is 14 amino acids long. The germline V gene encodes CDR1 SEHNR and CDR2 FQNEAQ (reference sequence). The CDR3 reads CASSLGNLNTEAFF. The CDR3 DNA reads TGTGCCAGCAGCTTAGGGAACTTGAACACTGAAGCTTTCTTT.

This clone has only a few counts. The chain is built from TRBV11-2 and TRBJ1-1, with no clear D. This CDR3 has 16 residues. The germline V and J ends were trimmed by 6 bases and 2 bases, with 19 bases remaining between them. CDR1 is SGHAT, CDR2 FQNNGV, per germline. The CDR3 reads CASRPPWGRSNTEAFF. The DNA of the CDR3 is TGTGCCAGCAGGCCCCCCTGGGGAAGGAGTAACACTGAAGCTTTCTTT.

There are a few counts of this clone. A read error likely explains this, since a far larger clone differs by one base. Other DNA sequences within the sample encode an identical CDR3. The V and J genes are TRBV5-8 and TRBJ1-3, with a weak D call TRBD1 (5 bases). CDR3 length: 13 residues. CDR1 is SGHTS, CDR2 YDEGEE, per germline. The V end was cut by 4 bases, the J end by 6 bases, with 11 bases between. The CDR3 reads CASSQGGENTIYF. CDR3 DNA: TGTGCCAGCAGCCAAGGAGGGGAAAACACCATATATTTT.